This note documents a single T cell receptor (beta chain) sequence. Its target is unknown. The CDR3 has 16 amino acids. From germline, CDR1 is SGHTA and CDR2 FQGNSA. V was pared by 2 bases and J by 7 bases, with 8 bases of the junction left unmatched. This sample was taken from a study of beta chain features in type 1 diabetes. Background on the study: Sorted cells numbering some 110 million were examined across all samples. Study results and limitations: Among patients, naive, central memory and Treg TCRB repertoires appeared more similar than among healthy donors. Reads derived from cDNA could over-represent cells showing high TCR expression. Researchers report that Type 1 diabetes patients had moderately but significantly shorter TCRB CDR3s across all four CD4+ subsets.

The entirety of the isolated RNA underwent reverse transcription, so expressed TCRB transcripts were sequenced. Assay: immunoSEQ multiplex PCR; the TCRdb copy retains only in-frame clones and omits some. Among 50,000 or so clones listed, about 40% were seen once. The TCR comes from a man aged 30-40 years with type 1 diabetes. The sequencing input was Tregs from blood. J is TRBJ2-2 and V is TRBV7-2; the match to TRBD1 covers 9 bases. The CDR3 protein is CASSLRQGVGGGELFF. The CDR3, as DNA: TGTGCCAGCAGCTTAAGACAGGGGGTTGGTGGCGGGGAGCTGTTTTTT.